The source of this T cell receptor beta chain is a study of OX40 agonist ivuxolimab in advanced cancers. Background on the study: An agonistic human IgG2 monoclonal antibody against OX40 (CD134) was given.

Patients had blood sampled at baseline and again on cycle 4 day 1 and cycle 7 day 1. Profiled with immunoSEQ multiplex PCR; TCRdb holds only in-frame clones, not every one. The table lists about 89,000 clones, roughly 93% of them singletons. There are a few counts of this clone. CDR1 and CDR2 (germline): GTSNPN, SVGIG (reference sequence). J was trimmed by 1 base and V by 5 bases; bases with no gene match: 4. This CDR3 region has 13 residues. The sequencing here drew on CD4+ or CD8+ T cells sorted from blood, taken in a trial of the OX40 agonist ivuxolimab. The V call is TRBV30, the J call TRBJ1-1, with 7 bases aligning to TRBD1. The sequence was obtained from an adult with an advanced solid tumor such as melanoma, head and neck, liver or kidney cancer. This chain's CDR3 is CAWRQGGNTEAFF. Written as DNA, the CDR3 is TGTGCCTGGCGACAGGGTGGGAACACTGAAGCTTTCTTT.